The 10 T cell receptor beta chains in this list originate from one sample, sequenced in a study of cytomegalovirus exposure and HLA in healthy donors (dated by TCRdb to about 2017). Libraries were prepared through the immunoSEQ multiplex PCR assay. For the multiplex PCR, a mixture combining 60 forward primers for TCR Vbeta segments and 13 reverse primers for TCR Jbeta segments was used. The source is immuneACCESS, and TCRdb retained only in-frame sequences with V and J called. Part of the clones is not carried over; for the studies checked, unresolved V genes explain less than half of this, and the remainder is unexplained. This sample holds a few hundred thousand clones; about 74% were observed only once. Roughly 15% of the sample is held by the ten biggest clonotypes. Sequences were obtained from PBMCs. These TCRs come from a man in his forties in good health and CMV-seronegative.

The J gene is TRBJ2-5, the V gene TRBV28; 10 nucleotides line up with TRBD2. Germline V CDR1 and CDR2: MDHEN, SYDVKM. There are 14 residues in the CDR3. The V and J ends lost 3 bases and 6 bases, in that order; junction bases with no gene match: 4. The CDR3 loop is CASSFLAGVQTQYF. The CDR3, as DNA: TGTGCCAGCAGTTTTCTAGCGGGAGTACAGACCCAGTACTTC.

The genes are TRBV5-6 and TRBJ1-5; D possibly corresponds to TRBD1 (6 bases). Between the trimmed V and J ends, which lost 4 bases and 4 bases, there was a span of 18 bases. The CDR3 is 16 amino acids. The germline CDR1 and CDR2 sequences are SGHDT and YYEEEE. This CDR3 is CASSPNTGSGNQPQHF. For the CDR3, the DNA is TGTGCCAGCAGCCCTAACACAGGGTCTGGAAATCAGCCCCAGCATTTT. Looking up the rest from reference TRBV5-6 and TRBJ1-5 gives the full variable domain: DAGVTQSPTHLIKTRGQQVTLRCSPKSGHDTVSWYQQALGQGPQFIFQYYEEEERQRGNFPDRFSGHQFPNYSSELNVNALLLGDSALYLCASSPNTGSGNQPQHFGDGTRLSIL.

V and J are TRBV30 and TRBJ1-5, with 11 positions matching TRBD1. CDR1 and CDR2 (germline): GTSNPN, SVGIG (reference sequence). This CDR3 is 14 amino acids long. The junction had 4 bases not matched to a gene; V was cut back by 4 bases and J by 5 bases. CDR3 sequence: CAWKGQGGHQPQHF. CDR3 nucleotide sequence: TGTGCCTGGAAGGGACAGGGGGGTCATCAGCCCCAGCATTTT. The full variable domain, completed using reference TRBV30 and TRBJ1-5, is SQTIHQWPATLVQPVGSPLSLECTVEGTSNPNLYWYRQAAGRGLQLLFYSVGIGQISSEVPQNLSASRPQDRQFILSSKKLLLSDSGFYLCAWKGQGGHQPQHFGDGTRLSIL.

The CDR3 DNA is TGTGCCAGCAGACAGGACTATAATTCACCCCTCCACTTT. It codes for CASRQDYNSPLHF. The chain employs TRBV25-1 and TRBJ1-6; D perhaps matches TRBD1 (5 bases). V gave up 6 bases and J gave up 3 bases, with 6 bases separating them. Germline CDR1 and CDR2: MGHDK and SYGVNS. The CDR3 length is 13 residues.

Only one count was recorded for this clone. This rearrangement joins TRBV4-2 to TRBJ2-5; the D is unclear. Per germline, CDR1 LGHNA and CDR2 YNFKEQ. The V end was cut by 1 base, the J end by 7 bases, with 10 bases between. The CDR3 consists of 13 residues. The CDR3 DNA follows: TGTGCCAGCAGCCAAGGAGGTGGTGGGACCCAGTACTTC. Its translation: CASSQGGGGTQYF.

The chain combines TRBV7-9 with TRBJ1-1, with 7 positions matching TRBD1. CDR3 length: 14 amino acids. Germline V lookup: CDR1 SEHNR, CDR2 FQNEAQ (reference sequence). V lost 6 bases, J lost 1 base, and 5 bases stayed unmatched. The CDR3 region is CASSYYRGNTEAFF. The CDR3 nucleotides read TGTGCCAGCAGTTACTACAGGGGGAACACTGAAGCTTTCTTT. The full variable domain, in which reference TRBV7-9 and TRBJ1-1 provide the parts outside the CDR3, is DTGVSQNPRHKITKRGQNVTFRCDPISEHNRLYWYRQTLGQGPEFLTYFQNEAQLEKSRLLSDRFSAERPKGSFSTLEIQRTEQGDSAMYLCASSYYRGNTEAFFGQGTRLTVV.

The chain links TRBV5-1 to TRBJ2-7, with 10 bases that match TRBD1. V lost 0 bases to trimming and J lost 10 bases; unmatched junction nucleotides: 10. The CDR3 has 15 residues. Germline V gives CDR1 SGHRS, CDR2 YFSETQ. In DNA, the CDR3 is TGCGCCAGCAGCTTGGAGGGACAGGGGTTCTTCCAACAGTACTTC. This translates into CASSLEGQGFFQQYF.

The CDR3 DNA is TGTGCCAGTACTCCCGCGGGGGGGCGGGGGACTGAAGCTTTCTTT. This codes for CASTPAGGRGTEAFF. The V and J genes are TRBV19 and TRBJ1-1, with D maybe TRBD1 (6 bases). The V and J ends lost 7 bases and 5 bases respectively, with 20 bases between them. This CDR3 comprises 15 residues. Germline CDR1 is LNHDA and CDR2 is SQIVND (reference sequence).

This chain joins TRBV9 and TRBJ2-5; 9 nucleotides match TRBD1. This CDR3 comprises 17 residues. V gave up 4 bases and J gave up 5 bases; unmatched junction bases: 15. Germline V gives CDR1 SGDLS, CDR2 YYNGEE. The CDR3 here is CASSPQQGAITRETQYF. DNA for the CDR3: TGTGCCAGCAGCCCCCAACAGGGGGCGATCACCCGGGAGACCCAGTACTTC. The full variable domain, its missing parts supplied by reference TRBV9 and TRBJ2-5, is DSGVTQTPKHLITATGQRVTLRCSPRSGDLSVYWYQQSLDQGLQFLIQYYNGEERAKGNILERFSAQQFPDLHSELNLSSLELGDSALYFCASSPQQGAITRETQYFGPGTRLLVL.

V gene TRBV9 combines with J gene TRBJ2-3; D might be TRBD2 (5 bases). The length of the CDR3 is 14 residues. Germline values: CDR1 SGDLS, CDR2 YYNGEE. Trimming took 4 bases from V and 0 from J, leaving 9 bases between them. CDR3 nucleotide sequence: TGTGCCAGCAGCCCACGGACTAGCACAGATACGCAGTATTTT. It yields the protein CASSPRTSTDTQYF.